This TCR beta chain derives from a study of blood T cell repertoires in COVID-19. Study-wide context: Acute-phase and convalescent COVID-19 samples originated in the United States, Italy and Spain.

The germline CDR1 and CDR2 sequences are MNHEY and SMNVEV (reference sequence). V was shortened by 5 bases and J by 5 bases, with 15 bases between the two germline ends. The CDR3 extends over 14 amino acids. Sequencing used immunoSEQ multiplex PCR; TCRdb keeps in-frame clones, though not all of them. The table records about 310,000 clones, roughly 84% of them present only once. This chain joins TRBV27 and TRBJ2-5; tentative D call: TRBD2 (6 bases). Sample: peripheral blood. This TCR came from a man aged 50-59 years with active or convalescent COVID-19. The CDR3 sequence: CASSLQIGGETQYF. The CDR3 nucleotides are TGTGCCAGCAGTCTCCAAATTGGGGGGGAGACCCAGTACTTC.